This TCR beta chain is drawn from a study of human T cells and chemical hapten exposure. The study, taken as a whole, reports: Expanded TCRs were compared with controls, and the expanded TCRs formed significantly more large CDR3 similarity clusters.

CDR3 length: 13 residues. V gave up 1 base and J gave up 1 base, with 4 bases separating them. Germline values: CDR1 SGHRS, CDR2 YFSETQ. Original data processing: Between 23,224 and 690,600 TCRs appeared in each sample, and the median stood at approximately 100,000. TCRdb processed the RACE reads anew with MiXCR; each CDR3 protein has one entry. These V and J calls are TCRdb output, not the study's own analysis. The table shows about 340,000 distinct CDR3 sequences, with approximately 6.9% occurring only once. The time point: patch test 1, 2 weeks after DPC sensitization. Treatment meaning: therapeutic diphenylcyclopropenone sensitization with weekly scalp DPC. This clonotype was counted many times. Its antigen remains unidentified.

The TCR comes from a woman between 18 and 29 years old with alopecia areata. Some clones in this sample may be carry-over from other donors' samples. This chain connects TRBV5-1 to TRBJ2-3; D uncertain. The specimen comprised whole blood, sampled in connection with sensitization to the hapten diphenylcyclopropenone (DPC). The CDR3 DNA follows: TGCGCCAGCAGCTTGTACGGCACAGATACGCAGTATTTT. It specifies CASSLYGTDTQYF.